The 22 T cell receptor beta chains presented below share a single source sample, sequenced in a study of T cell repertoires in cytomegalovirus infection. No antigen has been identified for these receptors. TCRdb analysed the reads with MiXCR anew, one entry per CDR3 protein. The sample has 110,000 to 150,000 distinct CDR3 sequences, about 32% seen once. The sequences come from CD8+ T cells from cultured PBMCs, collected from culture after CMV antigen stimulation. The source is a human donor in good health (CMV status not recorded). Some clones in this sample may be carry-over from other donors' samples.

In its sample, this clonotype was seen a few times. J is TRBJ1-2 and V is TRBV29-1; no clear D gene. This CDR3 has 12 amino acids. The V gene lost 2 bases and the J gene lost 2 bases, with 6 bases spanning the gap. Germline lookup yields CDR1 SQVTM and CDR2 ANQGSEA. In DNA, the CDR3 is TGCAGCGTTGAAAGTTCCAACTATGGCTACACCTTC. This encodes CSVESSNYGYTF.

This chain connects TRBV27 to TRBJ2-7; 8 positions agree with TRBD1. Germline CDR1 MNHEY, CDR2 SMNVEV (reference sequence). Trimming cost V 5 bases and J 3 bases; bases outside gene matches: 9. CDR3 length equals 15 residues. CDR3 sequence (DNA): TGTGCCAGCAGTCCAGGGGGCCTACAGAACTACGAGCAGTACTTC. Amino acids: CASSPGGLQNYEQYF.

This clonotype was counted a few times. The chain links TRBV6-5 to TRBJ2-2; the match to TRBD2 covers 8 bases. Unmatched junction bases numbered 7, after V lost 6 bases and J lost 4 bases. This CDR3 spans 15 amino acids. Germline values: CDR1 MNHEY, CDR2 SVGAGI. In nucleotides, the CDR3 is TGTGCCAGCAGCCCCGGGGGGGGGCGCACCGGGGAGCTGTTTTTT. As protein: CASSPGGGRTGELFF.

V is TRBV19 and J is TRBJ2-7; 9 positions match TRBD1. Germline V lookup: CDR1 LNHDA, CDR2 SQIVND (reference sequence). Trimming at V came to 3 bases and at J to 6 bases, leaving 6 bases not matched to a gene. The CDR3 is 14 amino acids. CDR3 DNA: TGTGCCAGTAGTATTCGGGACAGGGCGGCCGAGCAGTACTTC. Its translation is CASSIRDRAAEQYF.

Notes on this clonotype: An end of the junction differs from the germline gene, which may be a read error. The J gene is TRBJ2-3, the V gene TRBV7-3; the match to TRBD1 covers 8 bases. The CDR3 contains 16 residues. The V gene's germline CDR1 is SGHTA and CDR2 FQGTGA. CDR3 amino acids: CSSSPFMGQGTDTQYF. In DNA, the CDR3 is TGTTCCAGCAGCCCTTTTATGGGACAGGGCACAGATACGCAGTATTTT.

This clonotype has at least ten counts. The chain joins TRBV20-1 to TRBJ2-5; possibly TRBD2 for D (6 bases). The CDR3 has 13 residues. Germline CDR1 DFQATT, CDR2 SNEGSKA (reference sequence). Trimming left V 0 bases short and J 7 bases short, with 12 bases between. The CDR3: CSARDVQEGTQYF. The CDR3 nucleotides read TGCAGTGCTAGAGACGTACAGGAGGGGACCCAGTACTTC.

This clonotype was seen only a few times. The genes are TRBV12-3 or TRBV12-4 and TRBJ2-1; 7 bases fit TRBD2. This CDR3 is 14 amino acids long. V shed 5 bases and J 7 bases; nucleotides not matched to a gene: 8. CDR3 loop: CASSDLGGGNEQFF. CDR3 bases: TGTGCCAGCAGTGATTTGGGGGGGGGTAATGAGCAGTTCTTC.

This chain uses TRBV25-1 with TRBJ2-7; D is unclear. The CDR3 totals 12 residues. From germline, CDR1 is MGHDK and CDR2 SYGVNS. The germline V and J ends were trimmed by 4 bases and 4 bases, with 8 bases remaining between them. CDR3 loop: CASSVGDYEQYF. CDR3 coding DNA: TGTGCCAGCAGTGTAGGCGATTACGAGCAGTACTTC.

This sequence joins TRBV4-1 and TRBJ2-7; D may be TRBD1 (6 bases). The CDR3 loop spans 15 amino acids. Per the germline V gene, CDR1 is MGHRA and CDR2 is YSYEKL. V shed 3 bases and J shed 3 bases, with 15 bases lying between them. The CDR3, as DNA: TGCGCCAGCAGCCACAATTTAGGGGGATACTACGAGCAGTACTTC. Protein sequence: CASSHNLGGYYEQYF.

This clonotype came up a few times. The CDR3 bases are TGTGCCAGTAGTATAGGGGGAGACCTCTCCTACGAGCAGTACTTC. Its translation: CASSIGGDLSYEQYF. The chain links TRBV19 to TRBJ2-7; TRBD2 is a possible D gene (5 bases). The V end was cut by 1 base, the J end by 0 bases, with 10 bases between. The CDR3 is 15 amino acids. Germline CDR1 and CDR2: LNHDA and SQIVND (reference sequence).

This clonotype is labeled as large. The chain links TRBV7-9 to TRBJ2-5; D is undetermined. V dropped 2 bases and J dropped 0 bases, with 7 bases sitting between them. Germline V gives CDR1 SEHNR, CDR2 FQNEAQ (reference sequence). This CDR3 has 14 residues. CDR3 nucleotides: TGTGCCAGCAGCTTAACTCAGGACCAAGAGACCCAGTACTTC. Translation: CASSLTQDQETQYF.

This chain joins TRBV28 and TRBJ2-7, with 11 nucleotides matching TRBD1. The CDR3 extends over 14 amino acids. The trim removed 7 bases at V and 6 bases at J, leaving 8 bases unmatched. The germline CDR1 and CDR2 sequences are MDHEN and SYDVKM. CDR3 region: CASTPWGQGGEQYF. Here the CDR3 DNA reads TGTGCCAGCACCCCCTGGGGACAGGGGGGCGAGCAGTACTTC.

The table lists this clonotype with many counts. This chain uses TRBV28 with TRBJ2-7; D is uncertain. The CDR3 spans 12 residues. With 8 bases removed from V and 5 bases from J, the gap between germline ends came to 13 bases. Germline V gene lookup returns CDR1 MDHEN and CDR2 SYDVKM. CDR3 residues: CASAVPPHEQYF. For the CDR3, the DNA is TGTGCCAGCGCGGTTCCCCCACACGAGCAGTACTTC.

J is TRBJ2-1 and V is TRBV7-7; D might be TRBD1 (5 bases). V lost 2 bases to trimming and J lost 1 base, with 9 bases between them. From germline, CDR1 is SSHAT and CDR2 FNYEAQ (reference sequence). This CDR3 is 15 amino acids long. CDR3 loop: CASSLTWTSYNEQFF. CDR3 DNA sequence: TGTGCCAGCAGCTTAACCTGGACATCCTACAATGAGCAGTTCTTC.

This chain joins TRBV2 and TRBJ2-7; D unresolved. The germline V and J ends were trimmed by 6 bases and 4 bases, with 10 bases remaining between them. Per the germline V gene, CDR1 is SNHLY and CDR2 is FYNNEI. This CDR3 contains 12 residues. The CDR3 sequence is CASRGKTYEQYF. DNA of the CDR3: TGTGCCAGCAGGGGGAAAACGTACGAGCAGTACTTC.

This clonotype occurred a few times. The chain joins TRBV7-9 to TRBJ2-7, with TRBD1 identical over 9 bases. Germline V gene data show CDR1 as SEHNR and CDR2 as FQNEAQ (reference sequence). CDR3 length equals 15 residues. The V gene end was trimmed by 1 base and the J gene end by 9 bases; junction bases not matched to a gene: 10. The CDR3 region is CASSLDGDRESGQYF. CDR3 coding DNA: TGTGCCAGCAGCTTAGACGGGGACAGGGAGTCTGGGCAGTACTTC.

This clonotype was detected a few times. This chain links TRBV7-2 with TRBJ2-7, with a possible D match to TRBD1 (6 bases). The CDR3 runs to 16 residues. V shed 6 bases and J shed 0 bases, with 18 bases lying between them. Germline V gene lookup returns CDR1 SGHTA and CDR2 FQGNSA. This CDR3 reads CASRTRETGSSYEQYF. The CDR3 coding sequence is TGTGCCAGCAGAACAAGGGAAACAGGGAGCTCCTACGAGCAGTACTTC.

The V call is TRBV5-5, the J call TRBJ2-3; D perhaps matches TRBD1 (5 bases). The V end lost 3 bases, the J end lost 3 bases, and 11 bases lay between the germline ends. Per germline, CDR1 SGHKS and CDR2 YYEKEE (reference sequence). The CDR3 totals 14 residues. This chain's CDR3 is CASSSDSNTDTQYF. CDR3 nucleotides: TGTGCCAGCAGCTCTGACAGCAATACAGATACGCAGTATTTT.

In DNA, the CDR3 is TGCGCCAGCAGCTCACCTAGCGGGGGGGCTAATGAGCAGTTCTTC. Amino acid sequence: CASSSPSGGANEQFF. The chain is built from TRBV5-1 and TRBJ2-1, with 12 bases aligning to TRBD2. Germline-derived CDR1 and CDR2 are SGHRS and YFSETQ. This CDR3 has 15 residues. J was trimmed by 7 bases and V by 3 bases; bases with no gene match: 5.

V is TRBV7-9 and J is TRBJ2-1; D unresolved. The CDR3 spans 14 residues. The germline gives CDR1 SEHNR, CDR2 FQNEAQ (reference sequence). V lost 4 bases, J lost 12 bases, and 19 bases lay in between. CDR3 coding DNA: TGTGCCAGCAGCTCGGGTAGCATGGGTATTTGGCAGTTCTTC. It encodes CASSSGSMGIWQFF.

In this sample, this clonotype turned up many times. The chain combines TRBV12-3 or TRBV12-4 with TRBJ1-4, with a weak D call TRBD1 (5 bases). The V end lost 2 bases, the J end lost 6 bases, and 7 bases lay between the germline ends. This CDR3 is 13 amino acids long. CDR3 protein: CASSLLGDEKLFF. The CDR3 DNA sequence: TGTGCCAGCAGTTTATTAGGGGATGAAAAACTGTTTTTT.

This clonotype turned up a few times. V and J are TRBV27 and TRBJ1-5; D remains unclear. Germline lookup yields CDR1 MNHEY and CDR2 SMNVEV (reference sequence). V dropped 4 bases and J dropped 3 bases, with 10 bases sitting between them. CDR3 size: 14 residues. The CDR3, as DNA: TGTGCCAGCAGTTCATCCGGGATCAATCAGCCCCAGCATTTT. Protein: CASSSSGINQPQHF.